This T cell receptor (beta chain) derives from a study of response to subunit inactivated influenza vaccine. A note on this clonotype: Its cognate antigen is unknown.

The CDR3 is made up of 16 amino acids. V lost 3 bases to trimming and J lost 3 bases, with 14 bases between them. TCRdb called the RT-PCR reads again in MiXCR, with one record for every CDR3 protein. The sample gives a few hundred thousand distinct CDR3 sequences, about 14% of which show up once; over 8.5% is in the top ten. Study results and caveats: Authors suggested that a seasonal influenza vaccination recruits few new T cells each time.

The origin of this receptor is a middle-aged man who received an inactivated influenza vaccine. This chain links TRBV12-3 or TRBV12-4 with TRBJ1-4; tentatively, D is TRBD1 (5 bases). Sequenced here: PBMCs from blood, sampled about 13 days after vaccination. This CDR3 reads CASSFSQGGSNEKLFF. The CDR3 DNA follows: TGTGCCAGCAGTTTCTCCCAGGGTGGATCTAATGAAAAACTGTTTTTT.